The T cell receptor (beta chain) under discussion was sequenced for a study of identifying expanded T cells in peripheral blood. Study conclusions and caveats: Variance in clone template counts between two-week samples significantly increased with total template count across all healthy donors. About 1.2 clones differed between technical replicates, versus approximately 17 and 20 over time.

This CDR3 contains 13 residues. The germline V gene has CDR1 MDHEN and CDR2 SYDVKM. V was cut by 6 bases and J by 0 bases, with 7 bases left in between. Collection occurred without any documented infections or immune events in donors. In regard to this clone: Its antigen is undetermined. Other DNA sequences in the sample encode the same CDR3.

TCRdb keeps only in-frame clones here, not all; method: immunoSEQ multiplex PCR. The sample gives under 130,000 clones, roughly 90% of which show up once; roughly 17% is in the top ten. The V call is TRBV28, the J call TRBJ2-3, with a weak D call TRBD2 (6 bases). This clonotype was obtained from a person aged 18-69 years in good health. Sequencing input: blood. CDR3 coding DNA: TGTGCCAGCAGCGGGGGTAGCACAGATACGCAGTATTTT. Translating gives CASSGGSTDTQYF.